What follows is one T cell receptor beta chain and its context. TCRbeta library construction was performed incorporating unique molecular identifiers. Via MiXCR, TCRdb re-called the PCR reads, giving one row per CDR3 protein. The sample records over 550,000 distinct CDR3 sequences, over 9.5% being singletons. These data are taken from a study of T-cell reconstitution after alpha-beta-depleted transplantation in children. Trimming shortened V by 0 bases and J by 6 bases, and 10 bases separated the two germline ends. CDR3 size: 13 residues. CDR1 and CDR2 (germline): SGHRS, YFSETQ. The starting material was PBMCs from the stem cell graft donor, obtained from the stem cell graft. The TCR comes from a human donor who donated a stem cell graft to a child with acute myeloid leukemia. The chain combines TRBV5-1 with TRBJ2-7, with D unresolved. This chain's CDR3 is CASSLALFSEQYF. CDR3 bases: TGCGCCAGCAGCTTGGCTCTTTTCTCCGAGCAGTACTTC. Filled out from reference TRBV5-1 and TRBJ2-7, the complete variable domain reads KAGVTQTPRYLIKTRGQQVTLSCSPISGHRSVSWYQQTPGQGLQFLFEYFSETQRNKGNFPGRFSGRQFSNSRSEMNVSTLELGDSALYLCASSLALFSEQYFGPGTRLTVT.